The rows below give T cell receptor beta chains drawn from one sample of a study of spatial heterogeneity in lung cancer. TCRdb re-called the 5' RACE reads through MiXCR, storing one row per CDR3 protein. Here the sample spans roughly 38,000 distinct CDR3 sequences, approximately 3.1% being singletons. Source: normal lung tissue next to the tumor, taken at surgery. The receptors stem from a male donor with early-stage non-small cell lung cancer. CDR3s include the opening cysteine and the closing phenylalanine or tryptophan. The D gene is left open where the match is weak. Clone sizes are shown as once, few, many or a size class.

v_call	j_call	d_call	clone_size	cdr3_aa	cdr3_nt
TRBV20-1	TRBJ2-7	.	many	CSAQGALHPYEQYF	TGCAGTGCCCAAGGGGCTTTGCATCCCTACGAGCAGTACTTC
TRBV7-2	TRBJ2-7	.	many	CASSPRTLQARGEQYF	TGTGCCAGCAGCCCAAGGACACTCCAGGCACGGGGCGAGCAGTACTTC
TRBV20-1	TRBJ2-3	.	many	CSATGGRAQYF	TGCAGTGCTACGGGCGGCCGAGCGCAGTATTTT
TRBV3-1	TRBJ2-7	.	many	CASSQVLGGEQYF	TGTGCCAGCAGCCAAGTCCTCGGGGGCGAGCAGTACTTC
TRBV28	TRBJ1-2	.	few	CASSLGRYGYTF	TGTGCCAGCAGTTTAGGCAGATATGGCTACACCTTC
TRBV28	TRBJ1-5	.	many	CASSFARGGVEPQHF	TGTGCCAGCAGTTTTGCCAGGGGAGGTGTTGAGCCCCAGCATTTT
TRBV7-3	TRBJ2-5	.	many	CASSPLGGGARETQYF	TGTGCCAGCAGCCCCCTAGGGGGGGGCGCAAGGGAGACCCAGTACTTC
TRBV6-5	TRBJ2-5	.	many	CASSYWNRDQETQYF	TGTGCCAGCAGTTACTGGAACAGGGATCAGGAGACCCAGTACTTC
TRBV20-1	TRBJ1-1	.	many	CSARWINTEAFF	TGCAGTGCAAGGTGGATTAACACTGAAGCTTTCTTT
TRBV20-1	TRBJ2-7	.	many	CSARDTSGTYEQYF	TGCAGTGCTAGAGATACGAGCGGTACCTACGAGCAGTACTTC
TRBV9	TRBJ2-2	.	many	CASSPRQAFTGELFF	TGTGCCAGCAGCCCTCGACAGGCTTTCACCGGGGAGCTGTTTTTT
TRBV20-1	TRBJ1-2	.	many	CSARTPFIYGYTF	TGCAGTGCTCGCACGCCCTTTATCTATGGCTACACCTTC
TRBV28	TRBJ2-7	TRBD2	many	CASTLAGDLYEQYF	TGTGCCAGCACCCTAGCGGGAGACCTTTACGAGCAGTACTTC
TRBV11-2	TRBJ2-1	TRBD2	many	CASSFSLVGSSGGLGYNEQFF	TGTGCCAGCAGCTTCAGCTTAGTAGGATCTAGCGGGGGCCTAGGGTACAATGAGCAGTTCTTC
TRBV18	TRBJ1-4	.	few	CASSPAPNEKLFF	TGTGCCAGCTCACCAGCCCCGAATGAAAAACTGTTTTTT
TRBV12-3/TRBV12-4	TRBJ1-5	.	few	CASSSGDSNQPQHF	TGTGCCAGCAGTTCCGGGGATAGCAATCAGCCCCAGCATTTT